This paragraph reports one TCR beta chain. This clone was seen once. It has no known antigen specificity. One base away there is no much larger clone; base qualities are not given. TCRbeta CDR3 regions were amplified from genomic DNA using the immunoSEQ Assay, a bias-controlled multiplex PCR. As for the authors' bioinformatics: Within the assay, amplification of reference gene primers was used to estimate how many nucleated cells each sample contained. Sequence reads were collapsed and filtered to measure the absolute abundance of every unique TCRbeta CDR3 rearrangement. For each sample, productive Simpson clonality was calculated by taking the square root of Simpson's diversity index across productive rearrangements. TCRdb took over this immuneACCESS table, retaining in-frame rearrangements with V and J assigned. Such tables are incomplete; in checked studies, under half of the missing clones stem from an unresolved V gene, and the remainder is unexplained. Clone size and V and J calls were adopted from that table, with D and trimming inferred from the DNA. This sample is represented by around 64,000 clones; approximately 90% of them were singletons. The ten top clones hold 3% to 3.5% of the sample.

The sample comes from a study of blood T cell repertoires in COVID-19 (dated by TCRdb to the early 2020s). Turning to the overall study: Collaborator samples came from the United States, Italy and Spain and covered acute and convalescent phases of COVID-19. HLA class I and class II types, where available, came from metadata supplied by the sample provider rather than from assay-based typing. The repertoires were released in a freely available public database meant as a resource for research on the immune response to SARS-CoV-2. The dataset comprised deeply sampled blood TCRbeta repertoires from subjects exposed to, actively infected with, or recovered from COVID-19. The prospective study material was composed of cDNA or gDNA derived from T cells, B-cell-depleted T cells, or PBMCs. Samples were obtained from the ongoing ImmuneRACE study (first 160 participants) and from 1,000 to 1,500 subjects provided by 6 global collaborators. Nearly every sample came with metadata listing a de-identified subject ID, COVID-19 status, age in years and sex. The study at large found these results: Clinical and demographic metadata were provided uncurated, with the amount varying by source and participant.

Collaborating institutions collected whole blood in K2EDTA tubes following their own protocols. For TCRbeta analysis, collaborators shipped samples in one of three forms: frozen whole blood, isolated PBMCs, or DNA extracted from either of those sample types. Trimmed from V: 4 bases; trimmed from J: 5 bases; junction bases lacking a gene match: 8. The CDR3 goes from the cysteine to the phenylalanine over 14 residues. Just CDR3 DNA is preserved here, 42 bases in frame from base 1. CDR1 is given as SQVTM and CDR2 as ANQGSEA, both from the germline V gene. This receptor was taken from a man aged 50-59 years with active COVID-19. Specimen: peripheral blood. The V gene is TRBV29-1 and the J gene is TRBJ2-7, and TRBD1 matches 10 of the central bases. The CDR3: CSVAGDRGTHEQYF. The nucleotide sequence is given as TGCAGCGTTGCTGGGGACAGGGGAACCCACGAGCAGTACTTC.